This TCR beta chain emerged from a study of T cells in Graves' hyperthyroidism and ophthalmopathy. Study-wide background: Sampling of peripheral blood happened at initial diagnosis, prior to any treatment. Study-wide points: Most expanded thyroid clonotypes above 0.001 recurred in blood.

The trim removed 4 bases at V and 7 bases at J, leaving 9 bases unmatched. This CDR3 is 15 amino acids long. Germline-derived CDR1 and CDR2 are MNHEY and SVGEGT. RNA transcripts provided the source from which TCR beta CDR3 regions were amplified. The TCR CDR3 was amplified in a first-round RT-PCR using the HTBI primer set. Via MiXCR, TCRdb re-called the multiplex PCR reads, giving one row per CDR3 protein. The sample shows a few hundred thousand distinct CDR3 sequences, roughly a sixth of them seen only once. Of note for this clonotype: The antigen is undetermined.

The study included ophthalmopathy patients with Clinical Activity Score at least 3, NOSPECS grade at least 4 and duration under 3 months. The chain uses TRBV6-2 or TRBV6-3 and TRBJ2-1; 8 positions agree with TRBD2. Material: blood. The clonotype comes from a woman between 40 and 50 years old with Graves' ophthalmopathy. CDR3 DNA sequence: TGTGCCAGCAGTTTAGGACTAGCAAATCAGAATGAGCAGTTCTTC. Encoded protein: CASSLGLANQNEQFF.